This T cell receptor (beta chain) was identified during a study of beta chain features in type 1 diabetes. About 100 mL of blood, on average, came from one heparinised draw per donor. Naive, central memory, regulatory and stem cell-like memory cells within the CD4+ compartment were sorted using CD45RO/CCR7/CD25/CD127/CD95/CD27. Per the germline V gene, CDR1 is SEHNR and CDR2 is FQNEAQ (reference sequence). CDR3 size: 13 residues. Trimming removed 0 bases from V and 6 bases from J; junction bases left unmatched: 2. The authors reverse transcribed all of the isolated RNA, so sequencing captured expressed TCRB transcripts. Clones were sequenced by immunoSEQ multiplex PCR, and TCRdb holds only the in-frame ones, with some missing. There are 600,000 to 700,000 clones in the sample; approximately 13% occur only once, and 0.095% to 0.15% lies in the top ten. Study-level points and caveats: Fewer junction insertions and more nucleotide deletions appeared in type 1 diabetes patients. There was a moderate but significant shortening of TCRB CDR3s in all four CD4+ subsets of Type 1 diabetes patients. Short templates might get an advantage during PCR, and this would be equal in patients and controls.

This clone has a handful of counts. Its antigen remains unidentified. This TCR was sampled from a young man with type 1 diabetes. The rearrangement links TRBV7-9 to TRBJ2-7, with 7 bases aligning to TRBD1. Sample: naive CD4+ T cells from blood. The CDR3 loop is CASSLATGLEQYF. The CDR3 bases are TGTGCCAGCAGCTTAGCGACAGGGCTCGAGCAGTACTTC.